Below are 26 T cell receptor beta chains sequenced from a single sample in a study of a mutant IDH1 vaccine in newly diagnosed glioma. As to time point: week 11, during vaccination. The study gave 300 ug of mutant IDH1 20-mer peptide per vaccine dose, with topical imiquimod. The antigens for these receptors are not known. Sequencing was performed with immunoSEQ multiplex PCR; in TCRdb, only in-frame clones are kept and a portion is missing. The sample lists 110,000 or so clones, 90% occurring once. The sequenced sample was PBMCs, obtained from a glioma patient whose treatment included an IDH1 peptide vaccine. The receptor set was obtained from a woman between 45 and 60 years old with glioma.

V gene TRBV9 combines with J gene TRBJ2-3, with unresolved D. CDR3 length equals 15 residues. Deletions cut 4 bases from V and 0 bases from J, with 12 bases between. The germline gives CDR1 SGDLS, CDR2 YYNGEE. The CDR3 DNA reads as TGTGCCAGCAGCTCGAGGACGGGTAGCACAGATACGCAGTATTTT. The encoded protein is CASSSRTGSTDTQYF. Combining the CDR3 with reference TRBV9 and TRBJ2-3 gives the whole variable domain DSGVTQTPKHLITATGQRVTLRCSPRSGDLSVYWYQQSLDQGLQFLIQYYNGEERAKGNILERFSAQQFPDLHSELNLSSLELGDSALYFCASSSRTGSTDTQYFGPGTRLTVL.

The J gene is TRBJ2-7, the V gene TRBV9, with 9 bases lining up with TRBD2. J lost 4 bases, V lost 4 bases, and 6 bases had no gene match. The CDR3 extends over 14 amino acids. CDR1 SGDLS and CDR2 YYNGEE come from the germline V gene. For the CDR3, the DNA is TGTGCCAGCAGCTTTAGCGGGGGTGGTTACGAGCAGTACTTC. This codes for CASSFSGGGYEQYF.

The J gene is TRBJ2-1, the V gene TRBV27; 13 nucleotides align to TRBD2. CDR3 length: 14 residues. The junction had 11 bases not matched to a gene; V was cut back by 10 bases and J by 11 bases. Germline loops: CDR1 MNHEY, CDR2 SMNVEV (reference sequence). CDR3: CATLSTSGRGKQFF. The CDR3 DNA follows: TGTGCCACCCTTTCCACTAGCGGGAGGGGGAAGCAGTTCTTC.

This chain links TRBV18 with TRBJ2-3; 7 positions match TRBD2. Trimming took 5 bases from V and 4 from J; bases not matched to a gene: 6. Looked up from germline, CDR1 is KGHSH and CDR2 is LQKENI. This CDR3 is built from 14 residues. DNA of the CDR3: TGTGCCAGCTCAAGAGGGGAGGGGTCAGATACGCAGTATTTT. Translation gives CASSRGEGSDTQYF.

The genes are TRBV29-1 and TRBJ2-1; 11 bases fit TRBD2. The CDR3 runs 13 residues. CDR1 is SQVTM and CDR2 is ANQGSEA in the germline V gene. V shed 6 bases and J 8 bases; nucleotides not matched to a gene: 6. This chain's CDR3 is CSVTSGSIYEQFF. In DNA, the CDR3 is TGCAGCGTAACTAGCGGGAGTATCTATGAGCAGTTCTTC.

On this clone itself: The sample has other DNA sequences that encode this CDR3 too. J is TRBJ1-2 and V is TRBV18; 7 nucleotides agree with TRBD1. Germline lookup yields CDR1 KGHSH and CDR2 LQKENI. The V gene end was trimmed by 3 bases and the J gene end by 6 bases; junction bases not matched to a gene: 1. The CDR3 spans 12 residues. The CDR3 sequence is CASSPDRDGYTF. CDR3 nucleotides: TGTGCCAGCTCACCCGACAGGGATGGCTACACCTTC.

CDR3 DNA sequence: TGTGCCAGCAGCCTAGCGGGAGGGGCCTACGAGCAGTACTTC. It encodes CASSLAGGAYEQYF. The chain employs TRBV13 and TRBJ2-7; 12 positions agree with TRBD2. Trimming at V came to 5 bases and at J to 2 bases, leaving 1 base not matched to a gene. The CDR3 contains 14 residues. Germline CDR1 reads PRHDT; CDR2 reads FYEKMQ (reference sequence).

The chain carries TRBV11-1 and TRBJ1-4; D call uncertain. Per the germline V gene, CDR1 is SGHAT and CDR2 is FQDESV (reference sequence). V shed 4 bases and J shed 7 bases, with 13 bases lying between them. This CDR3 region has 14 residues. CDR3 sequence: CASSYQDAGEKLFF. As DNA, the CDR3 is TGTGCCAGCAGCTACCAGGACGCGGGTGAAAAACTGTTTTTT.

The V gene is TRBV5-4, the J gene TRBJ1-1; perhaps TRBD1 as D (5 bases). The length of the CDR3 is 16 residues. Trimming took off 3 bases at V and 1 base at J, with 16 bases between the two ends. Per germline, CDR1 SGHNT and CDR2 YYREEE (reference sequence). Here the CDR3 DNA reads TGTGCCAGCAGCTGGGACCCGGGACCCCAGAACACTGAAGCTTTCTTT. Protein product: CASSWDPGPQNTEAFF.

V usage is TRBV27 and J usage is TRBJ2-4, with D possibly TRBD2 on 6 matching bases. The CDR3 has 15 residues. The V end was cut by 2 bases, the J end by 2 bases, with 10 bases between. Per the germline V gene, CDR1 is MNHEY and CDR2 is SMNVEV (reference sequence). CDR3 sequence (DNA): TGTGCCAGCAGTTTACGGGGGATGACCAAAAACATTCAGTACTTC. Translating gives CASSLRGMTKNIQYF.

This chain links TRBV7-3 with TRBJ2-5, with D perhaps assigned TRBD1 or TRBD2 (5 bases each). Trimming removed 0 bases at V and 5 bases at J, with 22 bases between. Germline V gives CDR1 SGHTA, CDR2 FQGTGA. The CDR3 is made up of 18 amino acids. This CDR3 is CASSLTGTGVAWGETQYF. CDR3 nucleotides: TGTGCCAGCAGCTTAACGGGGACGGGTGTGGCCTGGGGGGAGACCCAGTACTTC.

The CDR3 reads CASSLAGTVEQYF. In nucleotides, the CDR3 is TGTGCCAGCAGCTTGGCCGGGACAGTCGAGCAGTACTTC. This chain links TRBV5-4 with TRBJ2-7, with 7 bases aligning to TRBD1. CDR1 SGHNT and CDR2 YYREEE come from the germline V gene (reference sequence). This CDR3 is built from 13 residues. With V trimmed by 0 bases and J by 6 bases, 3 bases remained unmatched.

The chain joins TRBV6-5 to TRBJ2-7; D might be TRBD1 or TRBD2, each matching 5 bases. The CDR3 runs to 14 residues. Between the trimmed V and J ends, which lost 5 bases and 10 bases, there was a span of 21 bases. The germline V gene encodes CDR1 MNHEY and CDR2 SVGAGI. As DNA, the CDR3 is TGTGCCAGCAGTCCCTTTCCCAGGGCGCCGGGACAGTACTTC. As protein: CASSPFPRAPGQYF.

The chain uses TRBV5-1 and TRBJ2-1; 12 bases line up with TRBD2. This CDR3 contains 15 residues. Germline V gene data show CDR1 as SGHRS and CDR2 as YFSETQ. Trimming took 4 bases from V and 7 from J; bases not matched to a gene: 6. CDR3: CASSQTSGSVNEQFF. The CDR3 coding sequence is TGCGCCAGCAGCCAGACTAGCGGGAGCGTAAATGAGCAGTTCTTC.

This chain links TRBV21-1 with TRBJ2-3; TRBD2, the D gene given by the table, was not confirmed from the DNA. TRBV21-1 is labeled a pseudogene. The CDR3 length is 15 residues. CDR3 protein: CASSKDAVVIDTQYF. CDR3 nucleotides: TGTGCCAGCAGCAAAGATGCGGTGGTGATAGATACGCAGTATTTT.

In its sample, this clone was seen once. The chain carries TRBV5-1 and TRBJ2-1, with D perhaps matching TRBD1 (8 bases). Per germline, CDR1 SGHRS and CDR2 YFSETQ. The CDR3 is 19 residues long. The germline V and J ends were trimmed by 2 bases and 1 base, with 22 bases remaining between them. Here the CDR3 reads CASSFTGGGGSRSYNEQFF. For the CDR3, the DNA is TGCGCCAGCAGCTTCACAGGGGGTGGCGGGAGTAGGTCCTACAATGAGCAGTTCTTC.

This clone was recorded a few times. The CDR3 loop is CASSRQGEMAEAFF. CDR3 DNA sequence: TGTGCCAGCAGTCGACAGGGTGAGATGGCTGAAGCTTTCTTT. The gene calls are TRBV6-1 and TRBJ1-1; TRBD1 aligns across 7 bases. The CDR3 is made up of 14 amino acids. V was pared by 5 bases and J by 6 bases, with 9 bases of the junction left unmatched. Germline V gene lookup returns CDR1 MNHNS and CDR2 SASEGT.

The gene calls are TRBV9 and TRBJ2-7, with 8 positions matching TRBD1. Losses at the gene ends were 8 bases for V and 11 bases for J; bases not matched to a gene: 9. The CDR3 is made up of 11 amino acids. Germline V lookup: CDR1 SGDLS, CDR2 YYNGEE. Here the CDR3 DNA reads TGTGCCAGTACGCGACAGGGGAAGAAGTACTTC. Encoded protein: CASTRQGKKYF. The entire variable domain, with the rest obtained from reference TRBV9 and TRBJ2-7, is as follows: DSGVTQTPKHLITATGQRVTLRCSPRSGDLSVYWYQQSLDQGLQFLIQYYNGEERAKGNILERFSAQQFPDLHSELNLSSLELGDSALYFCASTRQGKKYFGPGTRLTVT.

The rearrangement joins TRBV11-2 to TRBJ2-7; D is ambiguous. The germline CDR1 and CDR2 sequences are SGHAT and FQNNGV. Between the trimmed V and J ends, which lost 1 base and 6 bases, there was a span of 4 bases. This CDR3 is 11 amino acids long. CDR3 in amino acids: CASSLVGEQYF. The DNA for the CDR3 is TGTGCCAGCAGCTTAGTTGGCGAGCAGTACTTC.

The chain links TRBV5-8 to TRBJ2-1, with TRBD2 identical over 13 bases. The CDR3 runs 15 residues. The germline V gene encodes CDR1 SGHTS and CDR2 YDEGEE. Trimming cost V 4 bases and J 9 bases; bases outside gene matches: 7. In DNA, the CDR3 is TGTGCCAGCAGCCCTAGGACTAGCGGGAGCGGTGAGCAGTTCTTC. Its protein is CASSPRTSGSGEQFF.

This chain connects TRBV5-1 to TRBJ2-3; 7 bases fit TRBD1. The CDR3 has 14 amino acids. V gave up 4 bases and J gave up 0 bases; unmatched junction bases: 2. Germline CDR1 is SGHRS and CDR2 is YFSETQ. The CDR3: CASSVGQSTDTQYF. DNA of the CDR3: TGCGCCAGCAGCGTGGGACAGAGCACAGATACGCAGTATTTT.

The V gene is TRBV5-4, the J gene TRBJ2-3, with D unresolved. V lost 1 base and J 6 bases, leaving 9 bases between the germline ends. The germline V gene encodes CDR1 SGHNT and CDR2 YYREEE (reference sequence). This CDR3 contains 13 residues. The CDR3 reads CASSLNYADTQYF. Written as DNA, the CDR3 is TGTGCCAGCAGCTTGAACTATGCGGATACGCAGTATTTT.

V is TRBV5-6 and J is TRBJ2-5; the match to TRBD1 covers 8 bases. There are 15 residues in the CDR3. The V gene's germline CDR1 is SGHDT and CDR2 YYEEEE. V shed 2 bases, J shed 5 bases, and the junction held 8 bases outside the gene matches. The CDR3 bases are TGTGCCAGCAGCTTTCGGACAGGGTTTCGGGAGACCCAGTACTTC. This sequence encodes CASSFRTGFRETQYF.

The chain recombines TRBV6-5 with TRBJ1-5; maybe TRBD1 (5 bases). Deletions cut 2 bases from V and 2 bases from J, with 10 bases between. This CDR3 is built from 15 residues. Germline lookup yields CDR1 MNHEY and CDR2 SVGAGI. Written as DNA, the CDR3 is TGTGCCAGCAGTTACAATTCGGGGGGCAATCAGCCCCAGCATTTT. This translates into CASSYNSGGNQPQHF.

The chain recombines TRBV18 with TRBJ2-5; 9 nucleotides agree with TRBD1. Germline V CDR1 and CDR2: KGHSH, LQKENI. Trimming took 4 bases from V and 2 from J; bases not matched to a gene: 8. This CDR3 spans 16 amino acids. DNA of the CDR3: TGTGCCAGCTCACTCCGACAGGGGGGGAGGCAAGAGACCCAGTACTTC. It translates to CASSLRQGGRQETQYF.

This clone was found a few times. The rearrangement links TRBV5-6 to TRBJ2-2; D is ambiguous. The germline V gene encodes CDR1 SGHDT and CDR2 YYEEEE. CDR3 length: 11 amino acids. The V and J ends lost 8 bases and 5 bases respectively, with 7 bases between them. CDR3 amino acids: CASWDTGELFF. The CDR3 DNA reads as TGTGCCAGTTGGGATACCGGGGAGCTGTTTTTT.